This section outlines one T cell receptor beta chain sequence together with its context. The sample belongs to a study of T cell changes during pregnancy in multiple sclerosis. Only in-frame clones appear in the TCRdb table, and some are missing; sequencing was by immunoSEQ multiplex PCR. The sample records around 69,000 clones, 80% to 95% being singletons. The CDR3 runs 13 residues. Germline loops: CDR1 MRHNA, CDR2 SNTAGT. V gave up 5 bases and J gave up 1 base, with 8 bases separating them. This specimen consisted of peripheral blood, obtained in the second trimester of pregnancy. This receptor was taken from a female donor in good health, enrolled as a control in a pregnancy study. The rearrangement joins TRBV6-4 to TRBJ1-1, with D uncertain. This CDR3 reads CASSNQENTEAFF. In DNA form, the CDR3 reads TGTGCCAGCAGTAATCAGGAGAACACTGAAGCTTTCTTT.